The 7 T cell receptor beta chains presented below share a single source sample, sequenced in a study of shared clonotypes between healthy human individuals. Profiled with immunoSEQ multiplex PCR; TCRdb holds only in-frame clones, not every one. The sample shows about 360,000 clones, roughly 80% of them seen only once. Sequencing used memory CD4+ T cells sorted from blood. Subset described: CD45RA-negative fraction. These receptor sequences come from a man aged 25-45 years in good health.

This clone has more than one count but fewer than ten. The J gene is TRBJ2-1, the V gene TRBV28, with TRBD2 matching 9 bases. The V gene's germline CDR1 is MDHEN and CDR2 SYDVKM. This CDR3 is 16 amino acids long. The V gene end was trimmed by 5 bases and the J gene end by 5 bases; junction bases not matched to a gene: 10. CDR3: CASSPYLAGRNNEQFF. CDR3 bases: TGTGCCAGCAGTCCCTACCTAGCGGGGCGCAACAATGAGCAGTTCTTC.

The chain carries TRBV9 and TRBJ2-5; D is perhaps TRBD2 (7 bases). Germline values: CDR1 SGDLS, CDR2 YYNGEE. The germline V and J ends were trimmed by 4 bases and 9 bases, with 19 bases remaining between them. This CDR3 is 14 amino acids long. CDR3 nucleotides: TGTGCCAGCAGCCCCGCGGACTGGGGGGGGCCCCAGTACTTC. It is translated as CASSPADWGGPQYF. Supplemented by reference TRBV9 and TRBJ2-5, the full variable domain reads DSGVTQTPKHLITATGQRVTLRCSPRSGDLSVYWYQQSLDQGLQFLIQYYNGEERAKGNILERFSAQQFPDLHSELNLSSLELGDSALYFCASSPADWGGPQYFGPGTRLLVL.

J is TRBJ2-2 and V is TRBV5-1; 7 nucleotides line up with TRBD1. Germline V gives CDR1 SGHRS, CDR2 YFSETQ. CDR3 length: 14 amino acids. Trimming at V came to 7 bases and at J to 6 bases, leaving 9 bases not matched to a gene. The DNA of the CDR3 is TGCGCCAGCGGAGACAGGGCAGGTTCCGGGGAGCTGTTTTTT. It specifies CASGDRAGSGELFF.

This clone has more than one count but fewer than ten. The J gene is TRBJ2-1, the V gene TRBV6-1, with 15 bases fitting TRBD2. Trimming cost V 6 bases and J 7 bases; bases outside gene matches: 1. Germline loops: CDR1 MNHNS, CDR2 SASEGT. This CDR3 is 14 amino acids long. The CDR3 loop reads CASSGLAGGNEQFF. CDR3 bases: TGTGCCAGCAGCGGACTAGCGGGAGGGAATGAGCAGTTCTTC.

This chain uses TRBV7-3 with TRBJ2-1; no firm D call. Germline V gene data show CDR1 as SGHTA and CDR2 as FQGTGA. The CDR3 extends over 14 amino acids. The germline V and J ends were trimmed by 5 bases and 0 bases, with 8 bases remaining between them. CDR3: CASSPGSSYNEQFF. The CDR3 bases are TGTGCCAGCAGCCCCGGAAGCTCCTACAATGAGCAGTTCTTC.

In DNA form, the CDR3 reads TGTGCCACGTTGAGGGCTAGCGGGTTCTACGAGCAGTACTTC. It is translated as CATLRASGFYEQYF. The chain joins TRBV28 to TRBJ2-7, with 8 positions matching TRBD2. V trimming: 10 bases; J trimming: 3 bases; junction bases outside the gene matches: 11. Germline CDR1 and CDR2: MDHEN and SYDVKM. The CDR3 length is 14 residues.

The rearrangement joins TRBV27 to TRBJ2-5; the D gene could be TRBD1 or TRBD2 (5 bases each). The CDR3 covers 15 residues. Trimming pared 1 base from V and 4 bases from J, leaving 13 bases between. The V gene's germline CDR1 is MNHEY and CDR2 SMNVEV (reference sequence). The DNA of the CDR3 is TGTGCCAGCAGTTTATACGGGGAAAGGGGAGAGACCCAGTACTTC. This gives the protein CASSLYGERGETQYF.